The text below deals with one T cell receptor (beta chain). What it binds is unknown. Systemic immunosuppression or autoimmune disease history was grounds to exclude patients. This record comes from a study of OX40 agonist ivuxolimab in advanced cancers. Study as a whole: The dose-escalation cohort had hepatocellular carcinoma, melanoma, renal cell or head and neck cancer. At 75% to 90% male, the cohort had a mean age of 60 years, ranging from about 23 to 79.

The V end lost 0 bases, the J end lost 0 bases, and 9 bases lay between the germline ends. This CDR3 contains 15 residues. In germline, CDR1 is MNHNY, CDR2 SVGAGI (reference sequence). General study findings and limits: Averaged across samples, CD8+ T cells carried more expanded clones than CD4+ did.

Here immunoSEQ multiplex PCR was the method, and the copy in TCRdb shows in-frame clones only, minus some. The data contain 60,000 or so clones, approximately 80% of them singletons. The source was CD4+ or CD8+ T cells sorted from blood, collected in a trial of the OX40 agonist ivuxolimab. This sequence joins TRBV6-6 and TRBJ2-7, with no clear D. The source of this sequence is an adult with an advanced solid tumor such as melanoma, head and neck, liver or kidney cancer. CDR3 nucleotide sequence: TGTGCCAGCAGTTACTCGTTCGGGTACTCCTACGAGCAGTACTTC. Amino acids: CASSYSFGYSYEQYF.